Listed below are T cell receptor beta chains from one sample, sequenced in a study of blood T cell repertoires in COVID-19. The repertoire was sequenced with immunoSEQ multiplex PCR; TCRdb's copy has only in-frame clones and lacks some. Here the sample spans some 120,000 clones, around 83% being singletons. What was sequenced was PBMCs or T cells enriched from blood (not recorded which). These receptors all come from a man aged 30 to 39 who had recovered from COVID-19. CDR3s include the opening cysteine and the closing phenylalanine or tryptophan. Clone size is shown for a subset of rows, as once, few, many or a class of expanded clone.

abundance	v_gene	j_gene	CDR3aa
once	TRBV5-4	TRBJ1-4	CASSRGKEKLFF
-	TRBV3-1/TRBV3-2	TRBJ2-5	CASSQGSPFQYF
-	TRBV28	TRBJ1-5	CASSAGQATQPQHF
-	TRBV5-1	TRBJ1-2	CASSLRSGTDYGYTF
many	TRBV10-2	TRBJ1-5	CASSDRGLVSQPQHF
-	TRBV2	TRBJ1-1	CASSIDRLNTEAFF
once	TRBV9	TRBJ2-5	CASSEGTRSRETQYF
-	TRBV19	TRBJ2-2	CASSIGLAGELFF
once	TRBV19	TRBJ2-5	CASSPRTSEYQETQYF
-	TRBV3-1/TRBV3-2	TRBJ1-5	CASSSGVSNQPQHF
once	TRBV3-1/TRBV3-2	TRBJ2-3	CASSLSRAIGVDTQYF
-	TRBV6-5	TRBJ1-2	CASSYGSETGNGYTF
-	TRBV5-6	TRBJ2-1	CASNLAPSYNEQFF
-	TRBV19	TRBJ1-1	CASEGTGSFTEAFF
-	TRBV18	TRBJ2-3	CASSPPLLGGSTDTQYF
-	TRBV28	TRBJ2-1	CASSSPDEQFF
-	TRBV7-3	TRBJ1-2	CASSPQDRADYGYTF
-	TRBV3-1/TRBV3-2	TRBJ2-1	CASSQVGDYELYNEQFF
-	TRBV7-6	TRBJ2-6	CASSQRQGSGANVLTF
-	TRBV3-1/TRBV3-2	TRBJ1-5	CASSLGGSNQPQHF
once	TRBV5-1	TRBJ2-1	CASSSGQPGGEQFF
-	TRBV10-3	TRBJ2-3	CAISDRKREITDTQYF
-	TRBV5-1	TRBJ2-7	CASSGGTGNEQYF
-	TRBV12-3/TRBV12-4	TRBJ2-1	CASRGYEQFF
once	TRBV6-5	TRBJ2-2	CASRTGRTDGELFF
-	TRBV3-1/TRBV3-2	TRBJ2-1	CASSQDLKAGYEQFF
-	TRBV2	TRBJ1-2	CASSELLTRGDYTF
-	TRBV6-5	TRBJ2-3	CASSYRLTDTQYF
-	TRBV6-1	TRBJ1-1	CASSEVGSRGDTEAFF